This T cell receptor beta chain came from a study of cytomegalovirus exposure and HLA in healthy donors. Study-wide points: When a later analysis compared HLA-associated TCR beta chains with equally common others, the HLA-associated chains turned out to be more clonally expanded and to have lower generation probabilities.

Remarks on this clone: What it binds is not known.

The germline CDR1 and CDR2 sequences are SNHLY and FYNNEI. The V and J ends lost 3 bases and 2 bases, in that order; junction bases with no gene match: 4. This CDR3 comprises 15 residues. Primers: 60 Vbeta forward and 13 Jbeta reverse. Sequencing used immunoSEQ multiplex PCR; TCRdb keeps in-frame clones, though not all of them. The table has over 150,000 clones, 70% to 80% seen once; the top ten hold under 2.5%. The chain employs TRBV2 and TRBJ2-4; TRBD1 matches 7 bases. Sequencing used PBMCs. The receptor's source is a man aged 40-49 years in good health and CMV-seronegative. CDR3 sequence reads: CASSDLTGTKNIQYF. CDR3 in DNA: TGTGCCAGCAGTGACCTGACAGGGACCAAAAACATTCAGTACTTC.